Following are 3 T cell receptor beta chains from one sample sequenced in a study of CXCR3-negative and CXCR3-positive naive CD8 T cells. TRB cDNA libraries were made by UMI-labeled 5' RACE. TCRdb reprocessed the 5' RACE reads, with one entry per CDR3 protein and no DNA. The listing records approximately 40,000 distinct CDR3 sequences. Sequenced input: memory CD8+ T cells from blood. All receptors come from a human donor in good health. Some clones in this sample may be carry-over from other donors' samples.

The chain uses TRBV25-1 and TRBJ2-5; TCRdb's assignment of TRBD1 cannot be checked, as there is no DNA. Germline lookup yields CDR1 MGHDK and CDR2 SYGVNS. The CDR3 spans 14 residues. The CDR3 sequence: CASSRDRDIETQYF.

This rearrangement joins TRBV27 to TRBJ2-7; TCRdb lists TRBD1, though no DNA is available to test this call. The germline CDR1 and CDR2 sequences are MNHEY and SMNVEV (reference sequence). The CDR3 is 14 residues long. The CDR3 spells CASNRGQTPYEQYF.

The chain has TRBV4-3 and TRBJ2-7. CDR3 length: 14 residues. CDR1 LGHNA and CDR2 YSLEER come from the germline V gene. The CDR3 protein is CASSQDRIAYEQYF.